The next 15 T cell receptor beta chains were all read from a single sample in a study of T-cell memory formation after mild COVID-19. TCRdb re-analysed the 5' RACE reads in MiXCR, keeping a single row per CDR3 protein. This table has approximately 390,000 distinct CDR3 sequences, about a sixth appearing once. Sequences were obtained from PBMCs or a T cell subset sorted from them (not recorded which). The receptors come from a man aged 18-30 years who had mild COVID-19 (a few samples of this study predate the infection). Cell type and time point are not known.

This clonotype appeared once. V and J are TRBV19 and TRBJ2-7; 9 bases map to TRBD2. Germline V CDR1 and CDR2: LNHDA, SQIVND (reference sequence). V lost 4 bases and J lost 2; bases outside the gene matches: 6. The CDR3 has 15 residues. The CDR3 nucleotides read TGTGCCAGTAGTACTCGGACTAGCGAGACCTACGAGCAGTACTTC. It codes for CASSTRTSETYEQYF.

The CDR3 sequence is CASSLGTGFNEQFF. Written as DNA, the CDR3 is TGCGCCAGCAGCTTGGGGACAGGGTTCAATGAGCAGTTCTTC. This sequence joins TRBV5-1 and TRBJ2-1, with 8 bases lining up with TRBD1. The CDR3 runs 14 residues. With 0 bases clipped from V and 6 bases from J, the junction kept 2 bases outside the gene matches. From germline, CDR1 is SGHRS and CDR2 YFSETQ.

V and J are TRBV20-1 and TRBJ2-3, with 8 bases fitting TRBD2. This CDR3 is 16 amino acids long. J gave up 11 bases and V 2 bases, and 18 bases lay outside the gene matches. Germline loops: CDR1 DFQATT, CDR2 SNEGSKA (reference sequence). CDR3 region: CSARTLGGGNPVRQYF. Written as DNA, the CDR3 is TGCAGTGCTAGAACATTAGGCGGGGGGAACCCCGTTAGGCAGTATTTT.

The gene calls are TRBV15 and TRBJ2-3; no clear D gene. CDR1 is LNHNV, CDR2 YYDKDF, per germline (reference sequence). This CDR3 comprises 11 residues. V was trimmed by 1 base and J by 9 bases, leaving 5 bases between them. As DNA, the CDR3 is TGTGCCACCAGCAGAGGCTTCACGCAGTATTTT. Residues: CATSRGFTQYF.

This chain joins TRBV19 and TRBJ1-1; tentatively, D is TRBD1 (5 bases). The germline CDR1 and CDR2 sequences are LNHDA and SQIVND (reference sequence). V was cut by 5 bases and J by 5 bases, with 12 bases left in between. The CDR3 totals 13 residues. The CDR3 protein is CASSARALTEAFF. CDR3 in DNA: TGTGCCAGTAGTGCCAGGGCGTTAACTGAAGCTTTCTTT.

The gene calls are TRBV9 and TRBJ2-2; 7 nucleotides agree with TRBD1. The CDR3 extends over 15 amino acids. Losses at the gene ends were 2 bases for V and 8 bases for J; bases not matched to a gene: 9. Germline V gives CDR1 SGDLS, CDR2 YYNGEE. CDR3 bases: TGTGCCAGCAGCGTCAGGACAGGATCAGGAGGGGAGCTGTTTTTT. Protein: CASSVRTGSGGELFF.

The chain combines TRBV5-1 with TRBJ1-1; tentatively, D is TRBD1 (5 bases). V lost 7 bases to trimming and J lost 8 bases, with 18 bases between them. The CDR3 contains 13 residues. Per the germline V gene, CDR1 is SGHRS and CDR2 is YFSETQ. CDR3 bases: TGCGCCAGCCGAGGCGGGACGGAGCTAGAAGCTTTCTTT. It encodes CASRGGTELEAFF. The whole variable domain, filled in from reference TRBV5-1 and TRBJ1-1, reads KAGVTQTPRYLIKTRGQQVTLSCSPISGHRSVSWYQQTPGQGLQFLFEYFSETQRNKGNFPGRFSGRQFSNSRSEMNVSTLELGDSALYLCASRGGTELEAFFGQGTRLTVV.

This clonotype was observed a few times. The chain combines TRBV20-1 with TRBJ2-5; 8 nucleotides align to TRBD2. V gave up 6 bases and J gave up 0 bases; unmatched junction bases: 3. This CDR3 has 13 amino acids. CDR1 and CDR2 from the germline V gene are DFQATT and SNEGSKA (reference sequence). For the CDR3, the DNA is TGCAGTGCCGGGGGGGAGTACCAAGAGACCCAGTACTTC. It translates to CSAGGEYQETQYF.

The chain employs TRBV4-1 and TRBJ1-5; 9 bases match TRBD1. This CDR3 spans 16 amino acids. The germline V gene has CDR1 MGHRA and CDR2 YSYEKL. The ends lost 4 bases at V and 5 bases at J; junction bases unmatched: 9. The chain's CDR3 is CASSPEPGQGHQPQHF. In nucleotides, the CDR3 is TGCGCCAGCAGCCCAGAACCGGGACAGGGCCATCAGCCCCAGCATTTT.

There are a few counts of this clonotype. This CDR3 reads CSARGTGADSTDTQYF. The CDR3 nucleotides read TGCAGTGCTAGAGGGACAGGGGCCGATAGCACAGATACGCAGTATTTT. This rearrangement joins TRBV20-1 to TRBJ2-3; 9 nucleotides match TRBD1. This CDR3 contains 16 residues. V shed 1 base, J shed 0 bases, and the junction held 5 bases outside the gene matches. CDR1 DFQATT and CDR2 SNEGSKA come from the germline V gene (reference sequence).

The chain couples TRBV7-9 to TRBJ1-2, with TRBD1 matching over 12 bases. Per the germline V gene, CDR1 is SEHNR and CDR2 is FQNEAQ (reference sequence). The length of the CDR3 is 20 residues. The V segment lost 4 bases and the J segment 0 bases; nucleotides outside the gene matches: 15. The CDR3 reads CASSSPPGQGARGANYGYTF. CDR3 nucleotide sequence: TGTGCCAGCAGCTCCCCGCCGGGACAGGGGGCGCGTGGAGCTAACTATGGCTACACCTTC.

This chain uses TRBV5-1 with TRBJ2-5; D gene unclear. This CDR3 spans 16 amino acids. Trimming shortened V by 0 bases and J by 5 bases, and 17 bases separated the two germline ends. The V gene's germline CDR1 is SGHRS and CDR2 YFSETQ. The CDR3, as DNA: TGCGCCAGCAGCTTGGGGGCAGGTCCCCCAAGGGAGACCCAGTACTTC. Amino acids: CASSLGAGPPRETQYF.

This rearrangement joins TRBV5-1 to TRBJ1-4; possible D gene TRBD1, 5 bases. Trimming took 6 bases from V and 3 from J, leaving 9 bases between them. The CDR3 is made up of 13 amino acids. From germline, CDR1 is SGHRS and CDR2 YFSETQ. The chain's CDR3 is CASTRGSNEKLFF. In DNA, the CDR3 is TGCGCCAGCACGCGGGGGTCTAATGAAAAACTGTTTTTT.

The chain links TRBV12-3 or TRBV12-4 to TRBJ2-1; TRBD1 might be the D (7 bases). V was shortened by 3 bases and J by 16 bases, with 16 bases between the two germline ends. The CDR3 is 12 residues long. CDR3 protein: CASSFGRGEPFF. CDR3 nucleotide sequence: TGTGCCAGCAGTTTCGGCAGGGGGGAGCCTTTCTTC.

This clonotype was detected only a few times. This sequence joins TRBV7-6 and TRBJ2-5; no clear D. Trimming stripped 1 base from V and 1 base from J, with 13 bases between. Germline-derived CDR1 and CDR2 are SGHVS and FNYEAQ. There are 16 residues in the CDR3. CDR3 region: CASSLVRTRIQETQYF. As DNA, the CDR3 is TGTGCCAGCAGCTTAGTTCGAACACGGATCCAAGAGACCCAGTACTTC.